Each of the 32 T cell receptor beta chains below was sequenced from the same sample in a study of T-cell reconstitution after alpha-beta-depleted transplantation in children (dated by TCRdb to the mid-2010s). Libraries came from PCR. The sequencing machine was an Illumina HiSeq 2500. Molecular barcoding was employed in the preparation of TCR libraries, with unique molecular identifiers being used to normalize TCRbeta repertoire quantification. TCRdb handled the public reads itself, with Q25 trimming in fastp and clone calling in MiXCR, and kept productive beta chains. Every distinct CDR3 protein forms one entry, paired with its most common genes and DNA. The sample table records around 380,000 distinct CDR3 sequences; 11% of these occur just once. The top ten clonotypes cover 4.5% to 6.5% of the sample. The source was PBMCs from the stem cell graft donor, collected from the stem cell graft. The receptors stem from a human donor who donated a stem cell graft to a child with acute myeloid leukemia.

The chain joins TRBV6-1 to TRBJ2-7; 11 bases map to TRBD1. This CDR3 is built from 15 residues. With 3 bases clipped from V and 3 bases from J, the junction kept 4 bases outside the gene matches. Germline V gene lookup returns CDR1 MNHNS and CDR2 SASEGT. The CDR3 sequence: CASSDRDRGDYEQYF. Here the CDR3 DNA reads TGTGCCAGCAGTGACCGGGACAGGGGGGACTACGAGCAGTACTTC.

The CDR3 loop reads CASTAGGRETQYF. In DNA form, the CDR3 reads TGTGCCAGCACAGCGGGAGGTCGTGAGACCCAGTACTTC. This sequence joins TRBV3-1 and TRBJ2-5; 9 nucleotides match TRBD2. J gave up 5 bases and V 7 bases, and 5 bases lay outside the gene matches. Germline V lookup: CDR1 LGHDT, CDR2 YNNKEL (reference sequence). This CDR3 region has 13 residues.

The rearrangement uses TRBV20-1 and TRBJ2-5; TRBD1 matches 8 bases. The CDR3 totals 11 residues. Trimming took 6 bases from V and 7 from J; bases not matched to a gene: 4. CDR1 and CDR2 from the germline V gene are DFQATT and SNEGSKA (reference sequence). The CDR3 region has the DNA TGCAGTGCCCCAGGGGGCGTGACCCAGTACTTC. It codes for CSAPGGVTQYF.

This clonotype has more than one count but fewer than ten. This chain joins TRBV5-1 and TRBJ2-5; D might be TRBD2 (6 bases). The CDR3 length is 16 residues. In germline, CDR1 is SGHRS, CDR2 YFSETQ. Trimming pared 3 bases from V and 5 bases from J, leaving 20 bases between. In DNA, the CDR3 is TGCGCCAGCAGCTGGGGGACCACTAGCCGCGGGGAGACCCAGTACTTC. Amino acid sequence: CASSWGTTSRGETQYF.

This clonotype was seen more than once but under ten times. V usage is TRBV6-1 and J usage is TRBJ2-5; perhaps TRBD2 as D (5 bases). The CDR3 runs to 12 residues. Deletions cut 7 bases from V and 7 bases from J, with 13 bases between. Germline V gene data show CDR1 as MNHNS and CDR2 as SASEGT. The CDR3 sequence: CASKGLGGTQYF. The CDR3 bases are TGTGCCAGCAAGGGCCTAGGAGGGACCCAGTACTTC.

The table lists this clonotype with a few counts. The chain has TRBV2 and TRBJ2-6; D is undetermined. This CDR3 comprises 17 residues. The germline gives CDR1 SNHLY, CDR2 FYNNEI. The V gene lost 1 base and the J gene lost 5 bases, with 15 bases spanning the gap. The CDR3 sequence: CASSEDSLTTWANVLTF. The CDR3 DNA follows: TGTGCCAGCAGTGAAGATAGCTTGACGACCTGGGCCAACGTCCTGACTTTC.

This clonotype was counted at least ten times. The CDR3 DNA follows: TGCAGTGCTAGAGATCAAGGAGGGGGCGCTTTCTTT. This sequence encodes CSARDQGGGAFF. The chain links TRBV20-1 to TRBJ1-1; TRBD1 matches 7 bases. Unmatched junction bases numbered 6, after V lost 0 bases and J lost 11 bases. The CDR3 extends over 12 amino acids. Germline values: CDR1 DFQATT, CDR2 SNEGSKA (reference sequence).

This clonotype was counted between two and nine times. The gene calls are TRBV6-1 and TRBJ1-4; D is unclear. In germline, CDR1 is MNHNS, CDR2 SASEGT. The V end lost 7 bases, the J end lost 1 base, and 10 bases lay between the germline ends. The CDR3 has 14 residues. The CDR3: CASTGIRTNEKLFF. CDR3 sequence (DNA): TGTGCCAGCACGGGTATCCGAACTAATGAAAAACTGTTTTTT.

This clonotype was seen more than once but under ten times. The rearrangement uses TRBV19 and TRBJ2-1, with TRBD2 as a possible D gene (6 bases). Germline V lookup: CDR1 LNHDA, CDR2 SQIVND (reference sequence). V gave up 3 bases and J gave up 10 bases, with 22 bases separating them. This CDR3 contains 16 residues. In nucleotides, the CDR3 is TGTGCCAGTAGTATTCGGGGGACGATTGGGCTGACGGAGCAGTTCTTC. It yields the protein CASSIRGTIGLTEQFF.

This clonotype was detected only a few times. The V call is TRBV29-1, the J call TRBJ2-5, with 10 positions matching TRBD2. Losses at the gene ends were 6 bases for V and 0 bases for J; bases not matched to a gene: 4. The CDR3 extends over 14 amino acids. Germline CDR1 reads SQVTM; CDR2 reads ANQGSEA. CDR3 in amino acids: CSVDGLADQETQYF. In DNA form, the CDR3 reads TGCAGCGTAGACGGACTAGCGGACCAAGAGACCCAGTACTTC.

This chain connects TRBV20-1 to TRBJ2-3, with D perhaps matching TRBD2 (6 bases). Per the germline V gene, CDR1 is DFQATT and CDR2 is SNEGSKA (reference sequence). Deletions cut 3 bases from V and 4 bases from J, with 17 bases between. The length of the CDR3 is 15 residues. CDR3: CSASFAGPTADTQYF. The CDR3 nucleotides are TGCAGTGCTAGTTTTGCGGGACCCACCGCAGATACGCAGTATTTT.

In this sample, this clonotype turned up a few times. The chain is built from TRBV11-1 and TRBJ2-3; 10 bases map to TRBD1. CDR3 length equals 15 residues. V shed 5 bases, J shed 4 bases, and the junction held 6 bases outside the gene matches. From germline, CDR1 is SGHAT and CDR2 FQDESV (reference sequence). CDR3 region: CASSPGQGLSDTQYF. Written as DNA, the CDR3 is TGTGCCAGCAGCCCGGGACAGGGGTTGTCAGATACGCAGTATTTT.

The chain carries TRBV15 and TRBJ1-4; 9 nucleotides agree with TRBD1. Germline CDR1 LNHNV, CDR2 YYDKDF (reference sequence). Trimming cost V 0 bases and J 8 bases; bases outside gene matches: 4. The CDR3 is 15 amino acids. This CDR3 reads CATSRDWTGEEKLFF. The CDR3 region has the DNA TGTGCCACCAGCAGAGATTGGACAGGGGAGGAAAAACTGTTTTTT.

The chain recombines TRBV12-3 or TRBV12-4 with TRBJ2-1; D is perhaps TRBD1 (7 bases). Trimming pared 3 bases from V and 9 bases from J, leaving 24 bases between. The CDR3 has 17 amino acids. Here the CDR3 reads CASSFVGGVGGGSEQFF. CDR3 DNA: TGTGCCAGCAGTTTTGTAGGAGGAGTTGGAGGGGGCAGTGAGCAGTTCTTC.

The chain recombines TRBV19 with TRBJ2-1; D call uncertain. V was trimmed by 2 bases and J by 5 bases, leaving 13 bases between them. The CDR3 sequence is 15 residues long. Germline assignment: CDR1 LNHDA and CDR2 SQIVND (reference sequence). The CDR3 reads CASSINRRRDNEQFF. CDR3 DNA sequence: TGTGCCAGTAGTATAAACCGCCGACGCGACAATGAGCAGTTCTTC.

The rearrangement links TRBV5-1 to TRBJ2-3, with D maybe TRBD2 (6 bases). This CDR3 has 15 amino acids. V shed 2 bases and J shed 7 bases, with 17 bases lying between them. Germline-derived CDR1 and CDR2 are SGHRS and YFSETQ. The CDR3 region has the DNA TGCGCCAGCAGCTTTCCCCCCGGGGGAACAAATACGCAGTATTTT. Amino acids: CASSFPPGGTNTQYF.

This clonotype was detected many times. This chain links TRBV14 with TRBJ2-7; D gene ambiguous. CDR3 length equals 14 residues. The V and J ends lost 6 bases and 0 bases respectively, with 12 bases between them. The germline V gene has CDR1 SGHDN and CDR2 FVKESK. The DNA of the CDR3 is TGTGCCAGCAGTCAGATCAGGAGCTCCTACGAGCAGTACTTC. The encoded protein is CASSQIRSSYEQYF. Full variable domain (rest looked up from reference TRBV14 and TRBJ2-7): EAGVTQFPSHSVIEKGQTVTLRCDPISGHDNLYWYRRVMGKEIKFLLHFVKESKQDESGMPNNRFLAERTGGTYSTLKVQPAELEDSGVYFCASSQIRSSYEQYFGPGTRLTVT.

The genes are TRBV28 and TRBJ2-4; 8 bases line up with TRBD1. Trimming at V came to 5 bases and at J to 1 base, leaving 7 bases not matched to a gene. Germline lookup yields CDR1 MDHEN and CDR2 SYDVKM. The CDR3 contains 16 residues. The CDR3 nucleotides are TGTGCCAGCAGTCCTCGACAGGGGAAGGCCAAAAACATTCAGTACTTC. This encodes CASSPRQGKAKNIQYF.

This clonotype has more than one count but fewer than ten. The genes are TRBV20-1 and TRBJ1-2, with D hard to call. The CDR3 has 8 amino acids. Trimming shortened V by 3 bases and J by 12 bases, and 5 bases separated the two germline ends. The germline CDR1 and CDR2 sequences are DFQATT and SNEGSKA (reference sequence). CDR3 coding DNA: TGCAGTGCTAGCCGGGACACCTTC. Translated: CSASRDTF.

The rearrangement joins TRBV10-3 to TRBJ1-3; D gene unclear. The CDR3 loop spans 18 amino acids. From germline, CDR1 is ENHRY and CDR2 SYGVKD. V was cut by 5 bases and J by 0 bases, with 20 bases left in between. The DNA for the CDR3 is TGTGCCATCAGTTTGGACCTGAGCGGACTAAACTCTGGAAACACCATATATTTT. Its translation: CAISLDLSGLNSGNTIYF.

Only a few counts were recorded for this clonotype. The rearrangement links TRBV5-5 to TRBJ2-6; D is ambiguous. The CDR3 consists of 15 residues. Deletions cut 4 bases from V and 2 bases from J, with 10 bases between. Germline V gives CDR1 SGHKS, CDR2 YYEKEE (reference sequence). The CDR3 sequence: CASSPYGTGANVLTF. In DNA form, the CDR3 reads TGTGCCAGCAGCCCCTACGGTACTGGGGCCAACGTCCTGACTTTC. Full variable domain (rest looked up from reference TRBV5-5 and TRBJ2-6): DAGVTQSPTHLIKTRGQQVTLRCSPISGHKSVSWYQQVLGQGPQFIFQYYEKEERGRGNFPDRFSARQFPNYSSELNVNALLLGDSALYLCASSPYGTGANVLTFGAGSRLTVL.

This clonotype was seen at least ten times. This chain connects TRBV7-8 to TRBJ2-2; weak D call: TRBD2 (6 bases). The CDR3 sequence is 14 residues long. The germline gives CDR1 SGHVS, CDR2 FQNEAQ. With 7 bases removed from V and 3 bases from J, the gap between germline ends came to 12 bases. The CDR3 DNA reads TGTGCCAGCAAACCGGGGGAATACACCGGGGAGCTGTTTTTT. Translating it yields CASKPGEYTGELFF.

This clonotype turned up a few times. The rearrangement joins TRBV10-3 to TRBJ2-5; perhaps TRBD2 as D (6 bases). Germline CDR1 ENHRY, CDR2 SYGVKD. V lost 4 bases, J lost 1 base, and 10 bases lay in between. This CDR3 region has 14 residues. CDR3 bases: TGTGCCATCAGTGCCGGGACTTTCCAAGAGACCCAGTACTTC. Translated: CAISAGTFQETQYF.

This clonotype has just one count. This rearrangement joins TRBV12-5 to TRBJ1-5; no clear D. The CDR3 is 12 amino acids. The ends were cut back, 6 bases at V and 7 bases at J, with 10 bases in the middle. Germline values: CDR1 LGHNT, CDR2 FRNRAP. The CDR3 loop is CASGMGPQPQHF. Here the CDR3 DNA reads TGTGCTAGTGGGATGGGCCCCCAGCCCCAGCATTTT.

This clonotype was detected a few times. The chain combines TRBV7-6 with TRBJ2-5; 15 bases fit TRBD2. Germline CDR1 SGHVS, CDR2 FNYEAQ. With 5 bases clipped from V and 5 bases from J, the junction kept 9 bases outside the gene matches. CDR3 length: 17 amino acids. Here the CDR3 reads CASSPGLAGGVGETQYF. CDR3 DNA sequence: TGTGCCAGCAGCCCGGGACTAGCGGGAGGAGTCGGTGAGACCCAGTACTTC.

This clonotype was recorded many times. The CDR3: CSARVAGRAAYEQYV. DNA for the CDR3: TGCAGTGCTAGAGTCGCGGGCAGAGCAGCCTACGAGCAGTACGTC. This sequence joins TRBV20-1 and TRBJ2-7, with TRBD2 as a possible D gene (5 bases). Trimming removed 1 base at V and 2 bases at J, with 15 bases between. The CDR3 is 15 residues long. The V gene's germline CDR1 is DFQATT and CDR2 SNEGSKA (reference sequence).

This clonotype was picked up many times. The CDR3, as DNA: TGCGCCAGCAGCCCAGAAAACAGGGGGGATGAAGCTTTCTTT. Translated, it gives CASSPENRGDEAFF. The chain links TRBV5-1 to TRBJ1-1; 8 bases map to TRBD1. Unmatched junction bases numbered 9, after V lost 4 bases and J lost 7 bases. CDR3 length: 14 amino acids. Germline values: CDR1 SGHRS, CDR2 YFSETQ.

This clonotype was found a few times. V usage is TRBV5-1 and J usage is TRBJ1-2, with D perhaps matching TRBD1 (6 bases). The V gene's germline CDR1 is SGHRS and CDR2 YFSETQ. The CDR3 contains 13 residues. The ends were cut back, 4 bases at V and 6 bases at J, with 13 bases in the middle. The CDR3 spells CASSGGAGDGYTF. CDR3 sequence (DNA): TGCGCCAGCAGCGGCGGGGCAGGGGATGGCTACACCTTC.

CDR3 coding DNA: TGTGCCAGCAGTCCCCATACGGACTACTATGGCTACACCTTC. Protein: CASSPHTDYYGYTF. V is TRBV6-1 and J is TRBJ1-2; D is undetermined. V was pared by 5 bases and J by 3 bases, with 13 bases between. The CDR3 spans 14 residues. Germline values: CDR1 MNHNS, CDR2 SASEGT.

There are a few counts of this clonotype. V usage is TRBV29-1 and J usage is TRBJ2-3, with D perhaps TRBD2 (6 bases). This CDR3 contains 13 residues. V shed 5 bases and J shed 3 bases, with 12 bases lying between them. Germline V gene lookup returns CDR1 SQVTM and CDR2 ANQGSEA. This chain's CDR3 is CSVPPGETDTQYF. For the CDR3, the DNA is TGCAGCGTTCCACCGGGAGAAACAGATACGCAGTATTTT.

The J gene is TRBJ2-7, the V gene TRBV7-2, with D tentatively TRBD2 (5 bases). The CDR3 has 14 amino acids. The germline V and J ends were trimmed by 6 bases and 1 base, with 13 bases remaining between them. Germline V gene data show CDR1 as SGHTA and CDR2 as FQGNSA. For the CDR3, the DNA is TGTGCCAGCAGTTCAGGCGGGTATTCCTACGAGCAGTACTTC. Translation gives CASSSGGYSYEQYF.

Only a few counts were recorded for this clonotype. This rearrangement joins TRBV5-1 to TRBJ2-2; perhaps TRBD1 as D (6 bases). This CDR3 region has 15 residues. Trimming stripped 4 bases from V and 1 base from J, with 11 bases between. Germline lookup yields CDR1 SGHRS and CDR2 YFSETQ. In DNA form, the CDR3 reads TGCGCCAGCAGCCAATCGACAGGGAACACCGGGGAGCTGTTTTTT. Translating gives CASSQSTGNTGELFF.